The rows below give T cell receptor beta chains drawn from one sample of a study of blood T cell repertoires in COVID-19. The method was immunoSEQ multiplex PCR; TCRdb's version includes in-frame clones alone and lacks a portion of them. The table lists 140,000 to 150,000 clones, roughly 82% of them singletons. The source material was peripheral blood. These receptors all come from a human donor in a cohort sampled during active COVID-19. CDR3s include the opening cysteine and the closing phenylalanine or tryptophan. The size field is filled for only some rows; it gives once, few, many or a size class.

j_gene,v_gene,abundance,CDR3aa
TRBJ2-3,TRBV7-9,NA,CASSLSSGVGDTQYF
TRBJ2-1,TRBV5-6,NA,CASSLVTGTYNEQFF
TRBJ1-1,TRBV27,NA,CASSSDDRENTEAFF
TRBJ2-3,TRBV5-1,NA,CASSLDRTGATDTQYF
TRBJ2-7,TRBV27,once,CASSLFGDRIYEQYF
TRBJ2-7,TRBV7-2,NA,CASSLAGLAGGYEQYF
TRBJ2-2,TRBV9,NA,CASSGTSGANTGELFF
TRBJ1-1,TRBV6-4,NA,CASSELLTDMNTEAFF
TRBJ2-3,TRBV5-5,NA,CASSFSAGGGDTQYF
TRBJ1-4,TRBV5-6,NA,CASSPKTRGEKLFF
TRBJ1-6,TRBV9,NA,CASSVGGSASPLHF
TRBJ1-3,TRBV7-8,NA,CASSQTPGGLTGNTIYF
TRBJ2-6,TRBV5-6,NA,CASSFSPGQDSGANVLTF
TRBJ1-5,TRBV24-1,NA,CATSEGGVQPQHF
TRBJ2-5,TRBV29-1,NA,CSATTSGEETQYF
TRBJ2-7,TRBV7-3,NA,CASSQTGGEQYF
TRBJ2-7,TRBV3-1/TRBV3-2,NA,CASSQEKLAGPYTSYEQYF
TRBJ2-6,TRBV23-1,NA,CASSQFYGDGANVLTF
TRBJ1-5,TRBV4-1,once,CASSHGLGSGDQPQHF
TRBJ2-2,TRBV15,NA,CATSRRRVETGELFF
TRBJ2-5,TRBV3-1/TRBV3-2,NA,CASSQWGLETQYF
TRBJ2-3,TRBV11-2,NA,CASSRGGLAGSTDTQYF
TRBJ1-6,TRBV3-1/TRBV3-2,once,CASSQDGDRDSPLHF
TRBJ1-4,TRBV2,NA,CASSGTGDEKLFF
TRBJ1-1,TRBV30,NA,CASMGEGGGTEAFF
TRBJ1-6,TRBV30,NA,CAWSQRDRQTPLHF
TRBJ1-2,TRBV5-5,NA,CASSLSTVFNYGYTF
TRBJ2-5,TRBV3-1/TRBV3-2,NA,CASSARGGETQYF